The 30 T cell receptor beta chains presented below share a single source sample, sequenced in a study of blood T cell repertoires in COVID-19. Here immunoSEQ multiplex PCR was the method, and the copy in TCRdb shows in-frame clones only, minus some. The sample carries a few hundred thousand clones, around 90% recorded once. The sequenced sample consisted of PBMCs or T cells enriched from blood (not recorded which). These receptor sequences come from a woman in her 30s who had recovered from COVID-19.

The rearrangement uses TRBV19 and TRBJ1-2; D is ambiguous. V lost 7 bases and J 0 bases, leaving 9 bases between the germline ends. Germline-derived CDR1 and CDR2 are LNHDA and SQIVND (reference sequence). This CDR3 region has 13 residues. This chain's CDR3 is CASKHRANYGYTF. In nucleotides, the CDR3 is TGTGCCAGTAAGCACAGAGCTAACTATGGCTACACCTTC.

This chain uses TRBV4-3 with TRBJ1-1; maybe TRBD1 (5 bases). CDR3 length equals 14 residues. Germline V gives CDR1 LGHNA, CDR2 YSLEER. Trimming left V 0 bases short and J 0 bases short, with 5 bases between. The CDR3 loop is CASSQETVNTEAFF. DNA for the CDR3: TGCGCCAGCAGCCAAGAGACAGTGAACACTGAAGCTTTCTTT.

This clone was picked up a small number of times. The rearrangement links TRBV19 to TRBJ2-7; TRBD2 agrees at 9 bases. Germline V lookup: CDR1 LNHDA, CDR2 SQIVND (reference sequence). The CDR3 runs 14 residues. The V gene end was trimmed by 3 bases and the J gene end by 1 base; junction bases not matched to a gene: 1. The CDR3 is CASSMTSGSYEQYF. The CDR3, as DNA: TGTGCCAGTAGTATGACTAGCGGATCCTACGAGCAGTACTTC.

V is TRBV18 and J is TRBJ1-2; the match to TRBD1 covers 8 bases. This CDR3 has 13 residues. The junction had 4 bases not matched to a gene; V was cut back by 4 bases and J by 6 bases. Germline loops: CDR1 KGHSH, CDR2 LQKENI. The CDR3 DNA is TGTGCCAGCTCACTGGACAGGGAGAATGGCTACACCTTC. The encoded protein is CASSLDRENGYTF.

This clone has a handful of counts. V is TRBV13 and J is TRBJ2-7, with D perhaps matching TRBD2 (5 bases). Trimming left V 5 bases short and J 3 bases short, with 23 bases between. CDR3 length equals 17 residues. Germline CDR1 and CDR2: PRHDT and FYEKMQ (reference sequence). The chain's CDR3 is CASSLRRFGDSHYEQYF. DNA of the CDR3: TGTGCCAGCAGCCTTCGACGTTTCGGGGATTCTCACTACGAGCAGTACTTC.

This sequence joins TRBV19 and TRBJ2-7, with D possibly TRBD2 on 6 matching bases. The V end lost 3 bases, the J end lost 7 bases, and 10 bases lay between the germline ends. CDR3 length: 12 amino acids. Germline V gives CDR1 LNHDA, CDR2 SQIVND (reference sequence). This CDR3 is CASSISREEQYF. The DNA for the CDR3 is TGTGCCAGTAGTATTTCACGGGAGGAGCAGTACTTC.

This rearrangement joins TRBV19 to TRBJ2-1; D not certain. V was shortened by 6 bases and J by 8 bases, with 11 bases between the two germline ends. This CDR3 has 12 amino acids. Looked up from germline, CDR1 is LNHDA and CDR2 is SQIVND (reference sequence). CDR3: CASSPSVYEQFF. The CDR3 coding sequence is TGTGCCAGTAGCCCCTCCGTCTATGAGCAGTTCTTC.

This chain joins TRBV3-1 (or the pseudogene TRBV3-2) and TRBJ1-2; D might be TRBD1 (6 bases). Germline lookup yields CDR1 LGHDT and CDR2 YNNKEL (reference sequence). V lost 7 bases and J lost 5, with 20 bases in between. The length of the CDR3 is 15 residues. The CDR3 loop is CASTFTTGSPYGYTF. Here the CDR3 DNA reads TGTGCCAGCACCTTTACAACAGGGTCGCCATATGGCTACACCTTC.

This clone was seen only a few times. The genes are TRBV28 and TRBJ2-7; possibly TRBD2 for D (5 bases). Germline V gene lookup returns CDR1 MDHEN and CDR2 SYDVKM. This CDR3 has 12 residues. Trimming stripped 8 bases from V and 3 bases from J, with 11 bases between. CDR3: CASGRGYYEQYF. The CDR3 nucleotides read TGTGCCAGCGGGAGAGGGTACTACGAGCAGTACTTC.

The chain is built from TRBV20-1 and TRBJ2-3; D might be TRBD2 (6 bases). CDR1 DFQATT and CDR2 SNEGSKA come from the germline V gene (reference sequence). The CDR3 runs 12 residues. Trimming took 3 bases from V and 6 from J, leaving 10 bases between them. Here the CDR3 DNA reads TGCAGTGCTAGTCCCGGGGGTGATACGCAGTATTTT. This translates into CSASPGGDTQYF.

V is TRBV30 and J is TRBJ1-5; 11 bases agree with TRBD1. The trim removed 3 bases at V and 6 bases at J, leaving 4 bases unmatched. This CDR3 is built from 14 residues. The germline V gene has CDR1 GTSNPN and CDR2 SVGIG (reference sequence). This CDR3 is CAWSRGTGGQPQHF. As DNA, the CDR3 is TGTGCCTGGAGCAGAGGGACAGGGGGTCAGCCCCAGCATTTT.

The chain is built from TRBV19 and TRBJ1-1, with D unclear. The CDR3 loop spans 13 amino acids. Trimming removed 3 bases at V and 1 base at J, with 6 bases between. Germline CDR1 LNHDA, CDR2 SQIVND (reference sequence). This CDR3 is CASSMGTNTEAFF. DNA of the CDR3: TGTGCCAGTAGTATGGGCACGAACACTGAAGCTTTCTTT. Using reference TRBV19 and TRBJ1-1 for the parts outside the CDR3, the full variable domain is DGGITQSPKYLFRKEGQNVTLSCEQNLNHDAMYWYRQDPGQGLRLIYYSQIVNDFQKGDIAEGYSVSREKKESFPLTVTSAQKNPTAFYLCASSMGTNTEAFFGQGTRLTVV.

This chain uses TRBV2 with TRBJ2-1, with a possible D match to TRBD2 (6 bases). The germline CDR1 and CDR2 sequences are SNHLY and FYNNEI. There are 12 residues in the CDR3. V lost 7 bases and J 9 bases, leaving 13 bases between the germline ends. CDR3 loop: CASNAGTREQFF. The CDR3 nucleotides are TGTGCCAGCAATGCAGGGACTCGTGAGCAGTTCTTC.

The V call is TRBV10-3, the J call TRBJ2-7; tentatively, D is TRBD2 (5 bases). Trimming stripped 7 bases from V and 3 bases from J, with 22 bases between. The CDR3 length is 16 residues. From germline, CDR1 is ENHRY and CDR2 SYGVKD. The CDR3: CAITPREQSGIYEQYF. The CDR3 nucleotides are TGTGCCATCACCCCAAGGGAACAGAGCGGTATCTACGAGCAGTACTTC.

The chain has TRBV10-3 and TRBJ2-2, with D possibly TRBD1 on 6 matching bases. The CDR3 extends over 14 amino acids. The V end lost 10 bases, the J end lost 1 base, and 13 bases lay between the germline ends. CDR1 is ENHRY and CDR2 is SYGVKD in the germline V gene. The CDR3 region is CASEQGMNTGELFF. The CDR3 nucleotides read TGTGCCAGCGAGCAGGGGATGAACACCGGGGAGCTGTTTTTT.

This chain links TRBV28 with TRBJ2-1, with 9 nucleotides matching TRBD2. Germline CDR1 MDHEN, CDR2 SYDVKM. This CDR3 comprises 16 residues. Unmatched junction bases numbered 11, after V lost 7 bases and J lost 4 bases. The CDR3 bases are TGTGCCAGCACCCCTCTAGCGGGAACTATATACAATGAGCAGTTCTTC. Translated: CASTPLAGTIYNEQFF. Full variable domain (missing parts from reference TRBV28 and TRBJ2-1): DVKVTQSSRYLVKRTGEKVFLECVQDMDHENMFWYRQDPGLGLRLIYFSYDVKMKEKGDIPEGYSVSREKKERFSLILESASTNQTSMYLCASTPLAGTIYNEQFFGPGTRLTVL.

The V gene is TRBV7-3, the J gene TRBJ2-3, with D perhaps matching TRBD1 (6 bases). Germline values: CDR1 SGHTA, CDR2 FQGTGA. This CDR3 region has 14 residues. V dropped 5 bases and J dropped 0 bases, with 9 bases sitting between them. The CDR3 is CASSLGTSTDTQYF. DNA of the CDR3: TGTGCCAGCAGCCTCGGGACAAGCACAGATACGCAGTATTTT.

The chain carries TRBV7-9 and TRBJ2-3; 10 nucleotides match TRBD2. The CDR3 sequence is 17 residues long. Germline V CDR1 and CDR2: SEHNR, FQNEAQ (reference sequence). The V segment lost 5 bases and the J segment 2 bases; nucleotides outside the gene matches: 10. The CDR3 DNA is TGTGCCAGCAGCACGGGACTAGCGCACCCTTACACAGATACGCAGTATTTT. Protein sequence: CASSTGLAHPYTDTQYF.

The chain recombines TRBV2 with TRBJ2-7; maybe TRBD1 (5 bases). Germline V gene data show CDR1 as SNHLY and CDR2 as FYNNEI. The V end lost 3 bases, the J end lost 6 bases, and 18 bases lay between the germline ends. The length of the CDR3 is 15 residues. The DNA for the CDR3 is TGTGCCAGCAGTGACTCGCAGGGTTTATCCCTCGAGCAGTACTTC. Amino acid sequence: CASSDSQGLSLEQYF.

The rearrangement uses TRBV4-1 and TRBJ2-7, with 9 bases aligning to TRBD1. The CDR3 totals 14 residues. Unmatched junction bases numbered 3, after V lost 4 bases and J lost 2 bases. Germline assignment: CDR1 MGHRA and CDR2 YSYEKL. The CDR3 coding sequence is TGCGCCAGCAGCCGAGGGACAGGGACCTACGAGCAGTACTTC. Translating gives CASSRGTGTYEQYF.

The CDR3 DNA follows: TGTGCCAGCACCCTCGGACTAGCGGGGACCTACAATGAGCAGTTCTTC. Translated: CASTLGLAGTYNEQFF. The chain links TRBV9 to TRBJ2-1, with 12 bases fitting TRBD2. The germline V gene has CDR1 SGDLS and CDR2 YYNGEE. Unmatched junction bases numbered 6, after V lost 6 bases and J lost 2 bases. There are 16 residues in the CDR3.

The chain joins TRBV28 to TRBJ1-5; TRBD1 might be the D (6 bases). The CDR3 is 15 residues long. With 3 bases removed from V and 5 bases from J, the gap between germline ends came to 14 bases. The germline gives CDR1 MDHEN, CDR2 SYDVKM. CDR3 sequence reads: CASSFSDRPYQPQHF. The CDR3 DNA is TGTGCCAGCAGTTTCTCGGACAGACCCTATCAGCCCCAGCATTTT.

The rearrangement uses TRBV7-9 and TRBJ1-5; D is undetermined. V gave up 1 base and J gave up 3 bases, with 10 bases separating them. The CDR3 is made up of 15 amino acids. Per germline, CDR1 SEHNR and CDR2 FQNEAQ (reference sequence). The CDR3, as DNA: TGTGCCAGCAGCTTAGACCCGGGGTTCAATCAGCCCCAGCATTTT. Encoded protein: CASSLDPGFNQPQHF.

The CDR3 DNA reads TGCGCCAGCAGCCTTAAGGCGGGCACCGGGGAGCTGTTTTTT. This gives the protein CASSLKAGTGELFF. The V and J genes are TRBV5-1 and TRBJ2-2; D may be TRBD2 (5 bases). Trimming took 4 bases from V and 4 from J, leaving 11 bases between them. The CDR3 sequence is 14 residues long. Germline V gene sequence: CDR1 SGHRS, CDR2 YFSETQ.

V is TRBV28 and J is TRBJ1-5, with D maybe TRBD1 (5 bases). Germline CDR1 reads MDHEN; CDR2 reads SYDVKM. The V end was cut by 4 bases, the J end by 9 bases, with 10 bases between. The CDR3 runs to 12 residues. The CDR3 DNA is TGTGCCAGCAGTTCTCAGGGTCGGCCCCAGCATTTT. Its translation is CASSSQGRPQHF.

The chain uses TRBV7-9 and TRBJ2-7, with D unclear. Looked up from germline, CDR1 is SEHNR and CDR2 is FQNEAQ (reference sequence). This CDR3 has 15 amino acids. V gave up 2 bases and J gave up 3 bases, with 14 bases separating them. The CDR3 sequence: CASSLSGGGFYEQYF. The CDR3 DNA reads as TGTGCCAGCAGCTTAAGTGGCGGTGGCTTCTACGAGCAGTACTTC. Filled out from reference TRBV7-9 and TRBJ2-7, the complete variable domain reads DTGVSQNPRHKITKRGQNVTFRCDPISEHNRLYWYRQTLGQGPEFLTYFQNEAQLEKSRLLSDRFSAERPKGSFSTLEIQRTEQGDSAMYLCASSLSGGGFYEQYFGPGTRLTVT.

The CDR3 DNA sequence: TGTGCCAGCAGCGTAGGGCCGGGAGCTCGAGATACGCAGTATTTT. Amino acids: CASSVGPGARDTQYF. The gene calls are TRBV9 and TRBJ2-3; D may be TRBD2 (6 bases). The CDR3 has 15 residues. Trimming took off 0 bases at V and 5 bases at J, with 13 bases between the two ends. Germline CDR1 and CDR2: SGDLS and YYNGEE.

The chain links TRBV4-2 to TRBJ1-5, with 12 bases fitting TRBD1. After removal of 6 bases from V and 3 bases from J, the junction contained 9 bases not matched to a gene. The CDR3 extends over 17 amino acids. Germline-derived CDR1 and CDR2 are LGHNA and YNFKEQ. CDR3: CASREEGTGGINQPQHF. CDR3 in DNA: TGTGCCAGCAGGGAAGAAGGGACAGGGGGCATCAATCAGCCCCAGCATTTT.

CDR3 residues: CASSPRSWGGTRTNTGELFF. DNA for the CDR3: TGTGCCAGCAGCCCCCGATCTTGGGGGGGGACTCGAACTAACACCGGGGAGCTGTTTTTT. The rearrangement joins TRBV7-8 to TRBJ2-2; TRBD2 aligns across 7 bases. V lost 5 bases and J lost 2; bases outside the gene matches: 20. Looked up from germline, CDR1 is SGHVS and CDR2 is FQNEAQ. CDR3 length equals 20 residues.

This chain joins TRBV19 and TRBJ2-7; 9 bases are shared with TRBD1. CDR3 length: 14 residues. Germline V lookup: CDR1 LNHDA, CDR2 SQIVND (reference sequence). After removal of 8 bases from V and 4 bases from J, the junction contained 9 bases not matched to a gene. The CDR3: CASSTGQGLYEQYF. CDR3 sequence (DNA): TGTGCCAGTTCGACGGGACAGGGTCTTTACGAGCAGTACTTC.